This is a list of T cell receptor beta chains from one sample in a study of blood T cell repertoires in COVID-19. Clones were read by immunoSEQ multiplex PCR, and TCRdb kept only the in-frame ones, dropping some. This table holds some 190,000 clones, roughly 89% found once. The sequenced sample was PBMCs or T cells enriched from blood (not recorded which). The receptors shown here come from a woman in her thirties or forties with acute COVID-19. Each CDR3 is given with its conserved first and last residue. The order of the fields is J gene, D gene, V gene, clone size, CDR3 DNA, CDR3 protein. The D gene is left open where the match is weak. Clone size appears in some rows only: once, few, many, or a class for an expanded clone.

TRBJ2-1	-	TRBV28	-	TGTGCCAGCAGTTTATTTGGGATACGACAGAGTCCATACAATGAGCAGTTCTTC	CASSLFGIRQSPYNEQFF
TRBJ1-1	-	TRBV19	-	TGTGCCAGTAGTAACCAGGGAAGGGGGAACACTGAAGCTTTCTTT	CASSNQGRGNTEAFF
TRBJ2-7	TRBD1	TRBV7-9	-	TGTGCCAGCAGCATTCGAATCGGGACAGGGGGCTACGAGCAGTACTTC	CASSIRIGTGGYEQYF
TRBJ1-6	TRBD1	TRBV7-2	once	TGTGCCAGCAGCTTATACGGGACAGAGTATAATTCACCCCTCCACTTT	CASSLYGTEYNSPLHF
TRBJ2-1	-	TRBV10-2	-	TGCGCCAGCAGTGAAACAGGGAGCTCCTACAATGAGCAGTTCTTC	CASSETGSSYNEQFF
TRBJ1-1	TRBD1	TRBV6-5	-	TGTGCCAGCAGGCCAACAGGGGCCAACACTGAAGCTTTCTTT	CASRPTGANTEAFF
TRBJ1-2	TRBD1	TRBV19	few	TGTGCCAGTAGTATAGACCAGACAGGGATCTATGGCTACACCTTC	CASSIDQTGIYGYTF
TRBJ2-5	-	TRBV5-5	-	TGTGCCAGCACCGTGGGACGGGGGAGTTTCTCGCTTAACGAGACCCAGTACTTC	CASTVGRGSFSLNETQYF
TRBJ1-5	TRBD1	TRBV2	few	TGTGCCAGCAACAGGCAGGGGGCCAGCAATCAGCCCCAGCATTTT	CASNRQGASNQPQHF
TRBJ2-1	TRBD2	TRBV7-2	-	TGTGCCAGCAGCCTAAGGACTAGCGGGCGAAAGGACAATGAGCAGTTCTTC	CASSLRTSGRKDNEQFF
TRBJ2-1	-	TRBV27	-	TGTGCCAGCAGTTTATCTGCGGGGTCCTACAATGAGCAGTTCTTC	CASSLSAGSYNEQFF
TRBJ2-1	TRBD1	TRBV25-1	-	TGTGCCAGCAGTGAAGCAAACGGACAGGGTGAGGGGCAGTTCTTC	CASSEANGQGEGQFF
TRBJ1-5	-	TRBV21-1	-	TGTGGACAGGGGGCGCTTAGCAATCAGCCCCAGCATTTT	CGQGALSNQPQHF
TRBJ1-3	TRBD1	TRBV15	-	TGTGCCACCAGCCAGGGGGCAGGGACTGGAAACACCATATATTTT	CATSQGAGTGNTIYF
TRBJ2-4	TRBD1	TRBV15	-	TGTGCCACCAGCAGAGAGGCGGGACAGGGGGCTGGAGCCGCCAAAAACATTCAGTACTTC	CATSREAGQGAGAAKNIQYF
TRBJ1-6	TRBD1	TRBV27	-	TGTGCCAGCAGTTCCGCAGGGACAGGCTCACCCCTCCACTTT	CASSSAGTGSPLHF
TRBJ1-2	-	TRBV30	-	TGTGCCTGGACCTTACCACGGGACTATGGCTACACCTTC	CAWTLPRDYGYTF
TRBJ2-3	-	TRBV29-1	-	TGCAGCGTTGAGCGGGGCTTAGATACGCAGTATTTT	CSVERGLDTQYF
TRBJ2-4	TRBD2	TRBV7-2	-	TGTGCCAGCAGCTTAGGCCTAGCGGGGGGGGAAAACATTCAGTACTTC	CASSLGLAGGENIQYF
TRBJ2-7	-	TRBV5-1	-	TGCGCCAGCAGCTTGACAGGGATAGGGGAGCAGTACTTC	CASSLTGIGEQYF
TRBJ1-1	TRBD1	TRBV6-5	-	TGTGCCAGCAGCTCCGGGACAGGGGGCAGTCAAGGGGCTTTCTTT	CASSSGTGGSQGAFF
TRBJ1-5	-	TRBV6-1	-	TGTGCCAGCAGTGAATTTTCGGCTACACGAGGTCGGAACCTCTATAGCAATCAGCCCCAGCATTTT	CASSEFSATRGRNLYSNQPQHF
TRBJ1-1	-	TRBV5-6	-	TGTGCCAGCAGCTCCGAGGCAGCCAACACTGAAGCTTTCTTT	CASSSEAANTEAFF
TRBJ1-2	TRBD1	TRBV29-1	few	TGCAGCGTTGAGACCTCTGGACAGGGTAACTATGGCTACACCTTC	CSVETSGQGNYGYTF
TRBJ2-2	TRBD2	TRBV14	-	TGTGCCAGCAGCCGCCGAGGGGTAGCGGGAGGCGGCACCGGGGAGCTGTTTTTT	CASSRRGVAGGGTGELFF
TRBJ1-1	-	TRBV30	-	TGTGCCTGGAGCTTTTCAGGGAACACTGAAGCTTTCTTT	CAWSFSGNTEAFF
TRBJ2-7	-	TRBV2	-	TGTGCCAGCAGTGAAGTGACAGCGTATGAGTCCTACGAGCAGTACTTC	CASSEVTAYESYEQYF
TRBJ1-6	-	TRBV9	-	TGTGCCAGCAGCGTAGAAGGGGATTTCAATAATTCACCCCTCCACTTT	CASSVEGDFNNSPLHF
TRBJ2-1	TRBD2	TRBV7-3	-	TGTGCCAGCAGCTCCACGGGGGGGTACAATGAGCAGTTCTTC	CASSSTGGYNEQFF
TRBJ1-5	-	TRBV9	-	TGTGCCAGCAGCGGAACAGGTGATAGCAATCAGCCCCAGCATTTT	CASSGTGDSNQPQHF
TRBJ1-1	-	TRBV5-8	-	TGTGCCAGCAGCTTGCGGGGGATCCCTGAAGCTTTCTTT	CASSLRGIPEAFF
TRBJ2-1	TRBD2	TRBV3-1/TRBV3-2	-	TGTGCCAGCAGCCAACCTAGCGGGGGAACCTACAATGAGCAGTTCTTC	CASSQPSGGTYNEQFF
TRBJ1-6	-	TRBV6-5	-	TGTGCCAGCAGTCGGACAGTTAATTCACCCCTCCACTTT	CASSRTVNSPLHF
TRBJ2-2	-	TRBV9	-	TGTGCCAGCAGCGTTCGACTGGTCGGGGAGCTGTTTTTT	CASSVRLVGELFF
TRBJ1-2	-	TRBV18	-	TGTGCCAGCTCCACCCGTGCGGACTATGGCTACACCTTC	CASSTRADYGYTF
TRBJ1-5	-	TRBV11-1	-	TGTGCCAGCAGCTTGACAGACGATCAGCCCCAGCATTTT	CASSLTDDQPQHF